The rows below give T cell receptor beta chains drawn from one sample of a study of OX40 agonist ivuxolimab in advanced cancers. The assay was immunoSEQ multiplex PCR, and TCRdb's table has in-frame clones only and misses some. This sample has about 95,000 clones; about 85% occur once, and the top ten carry 3.5% to 4%. The source was CD4+ or CD8+ T cells sorted from blood, collected in a trial of the OX40 agonist ivuxolimab. These receptors were obtained from an adult with an advanced solid tumor such as melanoma, head and neck, liver or kidney cancer. The CDR3 runs from the conserved cysteine through the conserved F or W. Clone size is stated in some rows and not others, as once, few, many or a class when expanded.

CDR3 length,V gene,clone size,CDR3 protein
14,TRBV28,medium-sized,CASALNRVAYEQYF
13,TRBV11-3,.,CASSLYSELQKYF
15,TRBV11-2,.,CASSLGQNSGNTIYF
16,TRBV28,.,CASSLYPGDSQETQYF
12,TRBV5-1,few,CASSKVSETQYF
14,TRBV7-2,.,CASSLGQASYEQYF
13,TRBV10-3,.,CAIRGQVNQPQHF
14,TRBV18,.,CASSRGQGNSPLHF
12,TRBV10-3,.,CAISEAGGQSYF
15,TRBV6-5,.,CASSYGAGASYEQYF
11,TRBV6-5,.,CASRGPEEQYF
15,TRBV11-1,.,CASSREPRNTGELFF
15,TRBV5-6,.,CASRFHRLLCYEQYF
16,TRBV27,.,CASSLQAGGPAETQYF
13,TRBV30,.,CAWSPWGTDTQYF
12,TRBV11-2,.,CASSTQGTEAFF
14,TRBV18,.,CASSPGTEQETQYF
18,TRBV18,.,CASSPPWTGASGANVLTF